This T cell receptor (beta chain) was sequenced in a study of shared clonotypes between healthy human individuals (dated by TCRdb to 2018 to 2020). A note on the overall study: The cohort comprised a couple of women and a few men aged 18 to 49 years. Per donor, three plates each were used for CD4 naive and CD4 memory, two for CD8 naive, and one for CD8 memory. The study deeply sequenced blood TCR repertoires of five healthy adults to estimate repertoire size and the extent of clonotype sharing between individuals. To increase sequencing depth and limit assay-specific biases, different laboratories used diverse techniques to prepare libraries and sequence TCR repertoires. Per donor, leukapheresis produced somewhere between about 0.94 and 10 billion PBMCs. General study outcomes and caveats: Compared with non-shared clonotypes, clonotypes shared by all four sorted-subset donors had higher generation probabilities. Rarefaction of sorted-subset datasets indicated incomplete sequencing despite the large sequencing depth. Across a few donors, around 5.4% of naive CD4, approximately 3.6% of naive CD8, approximately 2.5% of memory CD4, and roughly 0.4% of memory CD8 clonotypes were shared. Sampling was restricted to blood, and TCR repertoires in tissue are likely to differ from TCR repertoires in blood. Naive subsets generally had larger estimated clonotype richness than memory subsets. Because the study included a small number of donors, the genetic and exposure-history diversity represented was limited. Pairwise subsampling indicated that sequencing depth was expected to affect the degree of clonotype sharing among donors.

As concerns this clone: Its antigen has not been determined. Base qualities are not recorded, but no much larger clone differs from it by a single base.

Using the deep immunoSEQ assay, TCR CDR3 regions were amplified from genomic DNA by multiplex PCR. Genomic DNA extracted from each cell subset was distributed evenly over all wells of several immunoSEQ 96-well plates, and each plate served as one replicate. For sorted subsets, approximately 200 ng of genomic DNA, equivalent to some 30,000 T cell genomes, went into each replicate PCR. Purified libraries were quantified with a Qubit 3.0 fluorometer, sized on a Bioanalyzer 2100, and re-quantified with the KAPA Library Quantification kit. Every immunoSEQ 96-well plate was sequenced on a dedicated single-read 150-cycle Illumina NextSeq 550 flow cell. Concerning the study's data processing: Because only junctional sequences without quality scores were contained in the immunoSEQ output, filtering matching that applied to full-length reads could not be performed. Sequences were annotated with PyIR, a Python wrapper for IgBLAST v1.9, using IMGT germline references to assign V/J genes and CDR3. Reads were removed for weak V/J assignments (E-value above 1e-6), missing CDR3, stop codons, out-of-frame junctions, or ambiguous translated residues. V3J clonotypes were defined by identical inferred V gene, J gene, and CDR3 amino acid sequence. To compute the percentage overlap between repertoires, the number of shared unique clonotypes was divided by the size of the smaller repertoire. Three approaches were used to assess repertoire richness: RTK rarefaction, the Chao1 estimator, and Recon v2.1 estimates of unobserved clonotypes. Generation probabilities were computed with OLGA for all TCRbeta clonotypes obtained by the gDNA method from a few donors. The clones in this table, taken by TCRdb from immuneACCESS, are in-frame only. Not every clone is retained; where verified, under half of the shortfall comes from an unresolved V gene, and the cause of the rest is unknown. V, J and clone size derive from that table, while D and trimming were established from the DNA sequence. The sample table lists about 2.4 million clones, over 85% of them with a count of one. Clones ranked in the top ten supply 0.35% to 0.45% of the sample.

From a lookup of the germline V gene, CDR1 and CDR2 are SGHTA and FQGNSA. The cysteine opens and the phenylalanine closes a CDR3 of 12 amino acids. Just the 36-base CDR3 DNA is kept, in frame starting at base 1. V lost 5 bases and J lost 6 bases; the stretch between them is 11 bases long. The donors were healthy, HIV-negative adults who had no recently reported acute infections or vaccinations. All donors were Caucasian adults living in Nashville, Tennessee, USA. Magnetic negative selection was used to enrich CD4+ T cells, after which naive cells were positively selected on CD45RA and the negative fraction became the memory subset. Blood was obtained by leukapheresis, after which PBMCs were separated by Ficoll-Histopaque density gradient centrifugation and cryopreserved in liquid nitrogen vapor phase. Analytical flow cytometry was used to check the purity and quantity of every magnetically sorted T cell population. Genomic DNA was isolated from every sorted fraction and measured by UV absorbance on a Nanodrop 2000c.

Source material: naive CD4+ T cells from PBMCs. The sample's cell subset or site label, in plain terms: CD45RA+ positively selected. The source is a man between 18 and 35 years old in good health. Some clones in this sample may be carry-over from other donors' samples. Recombination linked TRBV7-2 to TRBJ2-7; the D gene is not confidently resolved. The sequence in DNA is TGTGCCAGCAGCAACCACTGGACCGAGCAGTACTTC. Translated, this gives CASSNHWTEQYF.